Here is one TCR beta chain with its context. Libraries were prepared by immunoSEQ multiplex PCR; TCRdb keeps only in-frame clonotypes and omits some of them. The table records around 1,100,000 clones, 70% to 85% of them present only once. This entry comes from a study of shared clonotypes between healthy human individuals. Looking at the study overall: Serving as donors were two women and three men, whose ages spanned 18 to 49.

Germline assignment: CDR1 LNHDA and CDR2 SQIVND (reference sequence). The CDR3 is 16 residues long. V was pared by 3 bases and J by 1 base, with 6 bases of the junction left unmatched. The sample taken for sequencing was memory CD4+ T cells from PBMCs. Regarding subset: CD45RA-negative fraction. The rearrangement links TRBV19 to TRBJ2-5; the match to TRBD2 covers 9 bases. The sequence was collected from a man aged 18 to 35 in good health. Some clones in this sample may be carry-over from other donors' samples. The CDR3 region has the DNA TGTGCCAGTAGTATGGGGCTAGCGGGAATCCAAGAGACCCAGTACTTC. Residues: CASSMGLAGIQETQYF. Drawing the rest from reference TRBV19 and TRBJ2-5, the complete variable domain is DGGITQSPKYLFRKEGQNVTLSCEQNLNHDAMYWYRQDPGQGLRLIYYSQIVNDFQKGDIAEGYSVSREKKESFPLTVTSAQKNPTAFYLCASSMGLAGIQETQYFGPGTRLLVL.